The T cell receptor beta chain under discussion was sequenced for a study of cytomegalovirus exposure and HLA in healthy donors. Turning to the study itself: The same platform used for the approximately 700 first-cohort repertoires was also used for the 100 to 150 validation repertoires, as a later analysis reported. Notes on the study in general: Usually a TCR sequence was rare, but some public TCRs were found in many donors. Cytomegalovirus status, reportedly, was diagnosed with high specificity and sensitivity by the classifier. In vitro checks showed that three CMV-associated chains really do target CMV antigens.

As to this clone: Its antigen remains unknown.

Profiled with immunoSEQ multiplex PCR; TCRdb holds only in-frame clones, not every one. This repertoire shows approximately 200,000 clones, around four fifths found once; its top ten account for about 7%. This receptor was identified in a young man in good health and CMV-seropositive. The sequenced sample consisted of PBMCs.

The CDR3 DNA follows: TGCGCCAGCAGCTTGGGTTTCGCGTCCTACGAGCAGTACTTC. Translating gives CASSLGFASYEQYF. The chain is built from TRBV5-1 and TRBJ2-7; D is ambiguous. The V end lost 0 bases, the J end lost 1 base, and 8 bases lay between the germline ends. Germline V gene lookup returns CDR1 SGHRS and CDR2 YFSETQ. The CDR3 is 14 residues long.